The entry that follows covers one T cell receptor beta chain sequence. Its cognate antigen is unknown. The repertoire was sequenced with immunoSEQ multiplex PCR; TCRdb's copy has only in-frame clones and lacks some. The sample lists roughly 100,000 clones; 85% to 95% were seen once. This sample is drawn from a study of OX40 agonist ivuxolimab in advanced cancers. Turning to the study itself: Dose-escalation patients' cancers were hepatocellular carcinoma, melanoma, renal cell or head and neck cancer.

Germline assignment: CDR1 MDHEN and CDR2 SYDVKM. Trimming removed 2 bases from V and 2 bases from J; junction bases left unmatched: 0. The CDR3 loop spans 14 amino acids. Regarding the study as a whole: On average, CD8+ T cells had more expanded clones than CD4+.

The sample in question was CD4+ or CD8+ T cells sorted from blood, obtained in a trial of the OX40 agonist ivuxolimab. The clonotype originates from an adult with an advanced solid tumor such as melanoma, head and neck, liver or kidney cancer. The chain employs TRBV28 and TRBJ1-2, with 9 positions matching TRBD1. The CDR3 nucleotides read TGTGCCAGCAGTTTAGGGACAGGGAACTATGGCTACACCTTC. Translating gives CASSLGTGNYGYTF.